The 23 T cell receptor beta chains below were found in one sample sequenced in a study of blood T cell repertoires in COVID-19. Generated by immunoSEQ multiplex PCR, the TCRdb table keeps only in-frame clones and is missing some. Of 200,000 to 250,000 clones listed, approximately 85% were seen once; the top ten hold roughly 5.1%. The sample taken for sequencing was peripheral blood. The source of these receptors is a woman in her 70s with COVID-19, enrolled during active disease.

The DNA of the CDR3 is TGCAGTGCTAGTCCTAGCACAGATACGCAGTATTTT. This codes for CSASPSTDTQYF. V and J are TRBV20-1 and TRBJ2-3, with unresolved D. Germline V gives CDR1 DFQATT, CDR2 SNEGSKA (reference sequence). Trimming left V 3 bases short and J 0 bases short, with 4 bases between. The CDR3 covers 12 residues.

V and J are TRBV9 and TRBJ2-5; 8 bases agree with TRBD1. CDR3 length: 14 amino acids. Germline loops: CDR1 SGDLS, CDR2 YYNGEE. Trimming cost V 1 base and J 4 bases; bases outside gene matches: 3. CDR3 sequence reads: CASSVHGQGETQYF. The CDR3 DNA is TGTGCCAGCAGCGTACATGGACAGGGAGAGACCCAGTACTTC.

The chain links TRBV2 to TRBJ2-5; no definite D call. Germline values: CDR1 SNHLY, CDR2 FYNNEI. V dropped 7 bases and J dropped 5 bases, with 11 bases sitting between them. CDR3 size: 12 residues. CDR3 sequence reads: CASTLRVETQYF. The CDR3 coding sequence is TGTGCCAGCACGTTGCGTGTGGAGACCCAGTACTTC.

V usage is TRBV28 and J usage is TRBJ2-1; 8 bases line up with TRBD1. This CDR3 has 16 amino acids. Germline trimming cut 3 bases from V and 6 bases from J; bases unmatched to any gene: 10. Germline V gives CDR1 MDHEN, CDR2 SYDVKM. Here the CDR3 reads CASSFRGRKTVNEQFF. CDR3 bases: TGTGCCAGCAGTTTCAGGGGGCGCAAGACGGTCAATGAGCAGTTCTTC.

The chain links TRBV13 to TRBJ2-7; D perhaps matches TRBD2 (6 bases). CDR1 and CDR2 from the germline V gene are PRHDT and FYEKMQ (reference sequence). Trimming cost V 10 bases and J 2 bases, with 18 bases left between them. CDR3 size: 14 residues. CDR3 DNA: TGTGCCACCGAGATCCGGGGGACGACCTACGAGCAGTACTTC. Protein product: CATEIRGTTYEQYF.

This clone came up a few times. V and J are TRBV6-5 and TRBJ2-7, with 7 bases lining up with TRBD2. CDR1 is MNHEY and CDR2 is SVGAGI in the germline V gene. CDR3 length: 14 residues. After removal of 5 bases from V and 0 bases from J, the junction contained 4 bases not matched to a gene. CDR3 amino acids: CASSQASGSYEQYF. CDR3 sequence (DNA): TGTGCCAGCAGTCAGGCTAGCGGCTCCTACGAGCAGTACTTC.

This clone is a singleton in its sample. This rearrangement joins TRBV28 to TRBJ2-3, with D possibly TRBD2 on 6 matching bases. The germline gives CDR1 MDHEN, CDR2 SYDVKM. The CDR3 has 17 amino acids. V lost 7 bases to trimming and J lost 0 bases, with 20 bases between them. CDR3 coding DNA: TGTGCCAGCAATCCGGGAGCTTGGGGTGGAAGCACAGATACGCAGTATTTT. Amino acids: CASNPGAWGGSTDTQYF.

CDR3 residues: CASSLGGLHYYGYTF. CDR3 coding DNA: TGTGCCAGCAGCTTAGGCGGATTACATTACTATGGCTACACCTTC. The chain combines TRBV7-2 with TRBJ1-2; no definite D call. The CDR3 extends over 15 amino acids. Trimming removed 1 base from V and 3 bases from J, with 12 bases in between. The germline V gene encodes CDR1 SGHTA and CDR2 FQGNSA.

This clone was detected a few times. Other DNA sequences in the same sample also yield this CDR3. The CDR3 here is CASSLSLAGVNEQFF. The CDR3 DNA is TGTGCCAGCAGTTTAAGCCTAGCGGGAGTTAATGAGCAGTTCTTC. The J gene is TRBJ2-1, the V gene TRBV27, with 10 bases lining up with TRBD2. This CDR3 contains 15 residues. Unmatched junction bases numbered 5, after V lost 2 bases and J lost 7 bases. Germline CDR1 and CDR2: MNHEY and SMNVEV (reference sequence).

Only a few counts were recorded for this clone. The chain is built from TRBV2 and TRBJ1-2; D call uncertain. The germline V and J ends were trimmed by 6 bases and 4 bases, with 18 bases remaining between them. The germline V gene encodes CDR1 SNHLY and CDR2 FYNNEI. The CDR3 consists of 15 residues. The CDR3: CASSSQSQIRYGYTF. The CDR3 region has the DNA TGTGCCAGCAGCAGCCAATCACAGATTCGCTATGGCTACACCTTC.

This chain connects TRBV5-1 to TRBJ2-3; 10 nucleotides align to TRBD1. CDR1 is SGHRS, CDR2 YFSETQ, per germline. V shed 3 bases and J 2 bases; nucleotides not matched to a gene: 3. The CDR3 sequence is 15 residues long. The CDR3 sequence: CASSSGQGNTDTQYF. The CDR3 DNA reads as TGCGCCAGCAGCTCGGGACAGGGGAACACAGATACGCAGTATTTT. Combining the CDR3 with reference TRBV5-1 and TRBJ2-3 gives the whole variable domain KAGVTQTPRYLIKTRGQQVTLSCSPISGHRSVSWYQQTPGQGLQFLFEYFSETQRNKGNFPGRFSGRQFSNSRSEMNVSTLELGDSALYLCASSSGQGNTDTQYFGPGTRLTVL.

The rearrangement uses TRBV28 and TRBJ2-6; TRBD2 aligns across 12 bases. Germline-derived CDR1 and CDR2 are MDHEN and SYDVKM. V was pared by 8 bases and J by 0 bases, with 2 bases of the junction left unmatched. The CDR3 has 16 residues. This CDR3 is CASGLAGPSGANVLTF. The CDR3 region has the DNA TGTGCCAGCGGACTAGCGGGGCCCTCTGGGGCCAACGTCCTGACTTTC.

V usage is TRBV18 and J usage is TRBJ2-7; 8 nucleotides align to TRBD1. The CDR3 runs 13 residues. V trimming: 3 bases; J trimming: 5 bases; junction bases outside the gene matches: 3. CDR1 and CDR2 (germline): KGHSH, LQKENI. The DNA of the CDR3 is TGTGCCAGCTCACCGGACAGGGTCCACGAGCAGTACTTC. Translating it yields CASSPDRVHEQYF.

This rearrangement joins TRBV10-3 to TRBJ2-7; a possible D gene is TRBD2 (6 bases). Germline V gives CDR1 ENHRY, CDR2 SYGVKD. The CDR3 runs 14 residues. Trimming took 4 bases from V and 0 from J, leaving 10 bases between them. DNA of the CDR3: TGTGCCATCAGTGGTGGGGGGAACTCCTACGAGCAGTACTTC. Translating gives CAISGGGNSYEQYF.

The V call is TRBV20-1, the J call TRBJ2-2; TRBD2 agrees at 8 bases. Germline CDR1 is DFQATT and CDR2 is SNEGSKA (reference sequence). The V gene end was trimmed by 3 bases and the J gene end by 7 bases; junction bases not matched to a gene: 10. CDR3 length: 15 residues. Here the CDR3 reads CSASAAGTSNGELFF. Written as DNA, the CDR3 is TGCAGTGCTAGTGCCGCCGGGACTAGTAACGGGGAGCTGTTTTTT.

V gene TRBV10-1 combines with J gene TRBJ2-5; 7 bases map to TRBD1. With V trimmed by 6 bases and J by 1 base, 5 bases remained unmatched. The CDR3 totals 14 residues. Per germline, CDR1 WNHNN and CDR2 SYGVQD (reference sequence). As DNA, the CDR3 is TGCGCCAGCAGCGCTGAGGGGGCCCAAGAGACCCAGTACTTC. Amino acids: CASSAEGAQETQYF.

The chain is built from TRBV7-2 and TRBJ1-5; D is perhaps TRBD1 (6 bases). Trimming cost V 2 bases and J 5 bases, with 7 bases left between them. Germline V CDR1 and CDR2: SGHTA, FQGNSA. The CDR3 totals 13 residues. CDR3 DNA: TGTGCCAGCAGCTTACGGACAGATCAGCCCCAGCATTTT. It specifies CASSLRTDQPQHF. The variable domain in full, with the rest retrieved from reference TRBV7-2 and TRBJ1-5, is GAGVSQSPSNKVTEKGKDVELRCDPISGHTALYWYRQSLGQGLEFLIYFQGNSAPDKSGLPSDRFSAERTGGSVSTLTIQRTQQEDSAVYLCASSLRTDQPQHFGDGTRLSIL.

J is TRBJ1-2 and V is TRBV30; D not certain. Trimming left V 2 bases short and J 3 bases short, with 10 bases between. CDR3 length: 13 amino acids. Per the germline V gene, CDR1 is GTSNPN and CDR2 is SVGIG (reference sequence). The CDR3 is CAWSLGRDYGYTF. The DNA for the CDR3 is TGTGCCTGGAGTTTGGGGAGGGACTATGGCTACACCTTC.

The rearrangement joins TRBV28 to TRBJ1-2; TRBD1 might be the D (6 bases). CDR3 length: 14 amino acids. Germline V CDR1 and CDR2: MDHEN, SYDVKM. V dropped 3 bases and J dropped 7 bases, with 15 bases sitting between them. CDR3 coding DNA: TGTGCCAGCAGTTTGCCATTACAGGGAGCTGGCTACACCTTC. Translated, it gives CASSLPLQGAGYTF.

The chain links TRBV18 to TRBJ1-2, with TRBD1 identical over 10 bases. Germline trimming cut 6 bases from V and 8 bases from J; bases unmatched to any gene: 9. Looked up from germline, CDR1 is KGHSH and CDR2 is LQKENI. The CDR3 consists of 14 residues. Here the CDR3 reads CASSPETGGRGYTF. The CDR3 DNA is TGTGCCAGCTCGCCAGAGACAGGGGGCCGGGGCTACACCTTC.

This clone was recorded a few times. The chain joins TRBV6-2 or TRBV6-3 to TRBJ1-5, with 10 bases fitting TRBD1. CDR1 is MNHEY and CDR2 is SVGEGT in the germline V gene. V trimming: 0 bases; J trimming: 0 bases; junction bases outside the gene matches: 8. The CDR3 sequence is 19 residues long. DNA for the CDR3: TGTGCCAGCAGTTACTCGTCGGGACAGGGGCAATATAGCAATCAGCCCCAGCATTTT. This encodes CASSYSSGQGQYSNQPQHF.

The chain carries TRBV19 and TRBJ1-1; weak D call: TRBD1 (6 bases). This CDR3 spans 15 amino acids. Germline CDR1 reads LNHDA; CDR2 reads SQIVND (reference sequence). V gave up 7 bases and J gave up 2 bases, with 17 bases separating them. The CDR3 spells CASNSLGGSNTEAFF. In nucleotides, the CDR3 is TGTGCCAGTAACTCCTTAGGGGGAAGTAACACTGAAGCTTTCTTT.

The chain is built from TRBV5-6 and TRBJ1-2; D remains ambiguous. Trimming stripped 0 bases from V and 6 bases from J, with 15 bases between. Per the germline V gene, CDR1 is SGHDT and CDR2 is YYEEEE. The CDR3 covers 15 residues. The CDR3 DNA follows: TGTGCCAGCAGCTTGGCGGCGGTCACGAGGCATGGCTACACCTTC. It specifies CASSLAAVTRHGYTF.